Listed below are T cell receptor beta chains from one sample, sequenced in a study of shared clonotypes between healthy human individuals. Sequencing used immunoSEQ multiplex PCR; TCRdb keeps in-frame clones, though not all of them. The profile shows about 480,000 clones, about four fifths of them singletons. Sample: PBMCs. The receptors originated from a middle-aged woman in good health. Some clones in this sample may be carry-over from other donors' samples. Each CDR3 is given without its conserved first and last residue.

cdr3_aa v_call
ASSFPGGRANNEQF TRBV7-2
ASSIGQGAQETQY TRBV5-1
ATQRGANNEQF TRBV10-3
SVRDYSNTGELF TRBV29-1
ASSYGREGYEQY TRBV6-5
ASSTGLTEAF TRBV6-5
ASSGGIRLQETQY TRBV4-1
ASSEPSGGTDTQY TRBV10-2
AILNRTNEQF TRBV10-3
ASRSVTGGLASYTEAF TRBV9
ASSLKAFPTNQPQH TRBV28
ASSPIKETQY TRBV18
ASSATHTVMNTEAF TRBV5-1
ASSEPGTSGRETQY TRBV10-2
ASSLPGYKNIQY TRBV6-1
ASSRLTGTYSGNTIY TRBV28
ASSQPPPWGTNEQF TRBV4-3
AWTGPGQGIYEQY TRBV30
ASSQLLIGTGDTEAF TRBV5-6
ASGGQGYNEQY TRBV7-2
ASSSQTTYTGELF TRBV7-9
ASSYPDRELYYGYT TRBV6-5
ASSLGTSGGRTDTQY TRBV7-2
ASSIPGLAGDEQY TRBV6-6
ATDGGTEAF TRBV28
ASSQGTGAFSYEQY TRBV4-1
ASSLGRDYEQY TRBV7-2
ASSYSGQGADEQF TRBV7-3
ATPRRAEDNTGELF TRBV19
ASSSGQPGNTEAF TRBV28